The 5 T cell receptor beta chains below come from one sample, sequenced in a study of shared clonotypes between healthy human individuals (dated by TCRdb to 2018 to 2021). CD8 naive samples consisted of CD45RO-negative cells that were positively selected for CCR7, yielding a CD45RA+CCR7+ population without TemRA cells. Libraries were prepared through the immunoSEQ multiplex PCR assay. TCRdb retrieved this table from immuneACCESS and kept in-frame rearrangements only. Not all clones are present; in checked studies, unresolved V genes account for under half, and no reason is known for the remainder. The sample contains about 1,900,000 clones, about 95% of them found a single time. Jointly, the top ten make up 1.2% of the sample. What was sequenced was naive CD8+ T cells sorted from blood. The intended sense of this specimen's cell subset or site label: CD45RA+CCR7+. These TCRs come from a man aged 18 to 30 in good health.

This rearrangement joins TRBV9 to TRBJ1-1, with a tentative D call TRBD1 (6 bases). Germline loops: CDR1 SGDLS, CDR2 YYNGEE. The CDR3 contains 14 residues. Trimming shortened V by 4 bases and J by 1 base, and 11 bases separated the two germline ends. The CDR3 protein is CASSPGQPNTEAFF. For the CDR3, the DNA is TGTGCCAGCAGCCCAGGACAGCCGAACACTGAAGCTTTCTTT.

The chain uses TRBV30 and TRBJ2-1; 9 positions match TRBD2. The CDR3 covers 14 residues. The germline V gene encodes CDR1 GTSNPN and CDR2 SVGIG (reference sequence). J was trimmed by 0 bases and V by 5 bases; bases with no gene match: 2. The CDR3, as DNA: TGTGCCTGGGGAGCGGGAGGCTCCTACAATGAGCAGTTCTTC. It codes for CAWGAGGSYNEQFF.

The chain's CDR3 is CASSSSGSYYEQYF. The CDR3 DNA reads TGTGCCAGCAGCTCTAGCGGGAGTTACTACGAGCAGTACTTC. V and J are TRBV11-2 and TRBJ2-7; 10 bases align to TRBD2. Looked up from germline, CDR1 is SGHAT and CDR2 is FQNNGV. The CDR3 runs 14 residues. The J segment lost 3 bases and the V segment lost 4 bases, leaving 3 bases of the junction unmatched.

This clone was recorded once. This chain links TRBV9 with TRBJ1-5; perhaps TRBD1 as D (5 bases). Germline V CDR1 and CDR2: SGDLS, YYNGEE. The CDR3 spans 14 residues. Trimming shortened V by 4 bases and J by 6 bases, and 14 bases separated the two germline ends. This chain's CDR3 is CASSLGEWGQPQHF. The CDR3 region has the DNA TGTGCCAGCAGCTTAGGGGAGTGGGGTCAGCCCCAGCATTTT.

V is TRBV7-2 and J is TRBJ2-5; maybe TRBD1 (6 bases). This CDR3 comprises 14 residues. V was cut by 7 bases and J by 5 bases, with 17 bases left in between. CDR1 SGHTA and CDR2 FQGNSA come from the germline V gene. Here the CDR3 reads CASTSLTGHETQYF. The DNA for the CDR3 is TGTGCCAGCACCTCCTTGACAGGCCACGAGACCCAGTACTTC.